The rows below give T cell receptor beta chains drawn from one sample of a study of cytomegalovirus exposure and HLA in healthy donors. Assay: immunoSEQ multiplex PCR; the TCRdb copy retains only in-frame clones and omits some. The table records almost 200,000 clones, 79% of them present only once. The sample taken for sequencing was PBMCs. The receptors come from a woman in her thirties in good health and CMV-seropositive. Each CDR3 is given with its conserved first and last residue. The D gene is left open where the match is weak. Size values are once, few and many counts, or a class for expanded clones, and some rows have none.

D gene,clone size,J gene,V gene,CDR3 DNA,CDR3 protein
TRBD2,NA,TRBJ2-2,TRBV9,TGTGCCAGCAGCCTCACCACTAGCGGGAGCCCCACCGGGGAGCTGTTTTTT,CASSLTTSGSPTGELFF
TRBD1,NA,TRBJ2-3,TRBV7-8,TGTGCCAGCAGCTCGGGACAGGGATACACAGATACGCAGTATTTT,CASSSGQGYTDTQYF
NA,NA,TRBJ1-1,TRBV25-1,TGTGCCAGCAGTACCCCCACCGGCACTGAAGCTTTCTTT,CASSTPTGTEAFF
TRBD2,few,TRBJ2-3,TRBV11-3,TGTGCCAGCAGCTTCCGGGGGGGGCCAGATACGCAGTATTTT,CASSFRGGPDTQYF
TRBD2,NA,TRBJ2-1,TRBV7-2,TGTGCCAGCAGTTCTTGGGGGGGGAAGTCCTACAATGAGCAGTTCTTC,CASSSWGGKSYNEQFF
TRBD1,few,TRBJ1-2,TRBV6-1,TGTGCCAGCAGTCTACGTCCCGGGACAGGTTATGGCTACACCTTC,CASSLRPGTGYGYTF
TRBD2,NA,TRBJ2-1,TRBV6-5,TGTGCCAGCAGTTACGGGACTAGCGGGATCAATGAGCAGTTCTTC,CASSYGTSGINEQFF
TRBD2,NA,TRBJ2-3,TRBV7-2,TGTGCCAGCAGCTTAAGGCTAGCGGGTCCCACAGATACGCAGTATTTT,CASSLRLAGPTDTQYF
TRBD1,NA,TRBJ1-2,TRBV10-2,TGCGCCAGCACCGACAGGGGAGGCTATGGCTACACCTTC,CASTDRGGYGYTF
TRBD2,NA,TRBJ2-1,TRBV7-2,TGTGCCAGCAGCTTTCCAGCGGGGGGGAATGAGCAGTTCTTC,CASSFPAGGNEQFF
TRBD1,NA,TRBJ2-7,TRBV18,TGTGCCAGCTCACCATCCACAGGGGGCGACGAGCAGTACTTC,CASSPSTGGDEQYF
TRBD2,NA,TRBJ2-1,TRBV7-8,TGTGCCAGCAGCTTTACGGACAGTAGCGGGATTACGGGTGAGCAGTTCTTC,CASSFTDSSGITGEQFF
NA,NA,TRBJ1-1,TRBV27,TGTGCCAGCAGTCCCCTACAGGGCCTGAACACTGAAGCTTTCTTT,CASSPLQGLNTEAFF
NA,few,TRBJ2-2,TRBV5-1,TGCGCCAGCAGCCAAAGGGGACAAGCGAACACCGGGGAGCTGTTTTTT,CASSQRGQANTGELFF
TRBD1,few,TRBJ2-1,TRBV27,TGTGCCAGCAGTAAGGGACAGGGCAATGAGCAGTTCTTC,CASSKGQGNEQFF
TRBD2,few,TRBJ2-1,TRBV4-2,TGTGCCAGCAGCCCAGGGACTAGCGACTACAATGAGCAGTTCTTC,CASSPGTSDYNEQFF
NA,NA,TRBJ2-5,TRBV5-1,TGCGCCAGCACTCGGCGGGACCCCGCAGAGACCCAGTACTTC,CASTRRDPAETQYF
NA,NA,TRBJ2-3,TRBV5-1,TGCGCCAGCAGGCGGGAAGACACAGATACGCAGTATTTT,CASRREDTDTQYF
TRBD2,NA,TRBJ2-1,TRBV7-9,TGTGCCAGCAGCTCACGTTTACTAGCGGGAGATCAAAATGAGCAGTTCTTC,CASSSRLLAGDQNEQFF
NA,once,TRBJ2-7,TRBV7-8,TGTGCCAGCAGCCCGACTGGTAGCTTCTACGAGCAGTACTTC,CASSPTGSFYEQYF
NA,NA,TRBJ2-7,TRBV21-1,TGTGCCAGCAGCAACTGGCTGGCTAGCGGGGGGCGGAACTACGAGCAGTACTTC,CASSNWLASGGRNYEQYF
TRBD2,NA,TRBJ2-7,TRBV5-4,TGTGCCTCTGGACTAGGGACTAGCGGGTACGAGCAGTACTTC,CASGLGTSGYEQYF
NA,NA,TRBJ1-5,TRBV30,TGTGCCTGGAGTGTTGGGGGGAATCAGCCCCAGCATTTT,CAWSVGGNQPQHF
TRBD2,NA,TRBJ2-7,TRBV2,TGTGCCAGCAGGGTAGGACTAGCGGGTTCCTACGAGCAGTACTTC,CASRVGLAGSYEQYF
TRBD2,NA,TRBJ2-1,TRBV28,TGTGCCAGCAGCCGGTTACTAGCGGGTTTGGATGAGCAGTTCTTC,CASSRLLAGLDEQFF
TRBD2,NA,TRBJ2-3,TRBV9,TGTGCCAGCAGAAGTAGCGGGAGGCCTGGGACAGATACGCAGTATTTT,CASRSSGRPGTDTQYF
TRBD1,NA,TRBJ1-1,TRBV6-1,TGTGCCATCCCAGGACAGGGACCCTTTGAAGCTTTCTTT,CAIPGQGPFEAFF
TRBD1,NA,TRBJ2-3,TRBV6-1,TGTGCCACCGGGGACAGGGGGCTCACAGATACGCAGTATTTT,CATGDRGLTDTQYF
TRBD1,NA,TRBJ2-7,TRBV19,TGTGCCAGTACCGGGACAGGAGCCTACGAGCAGTACTTC,CASTGTGAYEQYF
NA,NA,TRBJ2-7,TRBV11-3,TGTGCCAGCAGCTTAGATCCGGCAGGCTCCTACGAGCAGTACTTC,CASSLDPAGSYEQYF
TRBD2,NA,TRBJ2-1,TRBV14,TGTGCCAGCAGCCAAAGACTAGCGGGGGGCGCCCAGCAGTTCTTC,CASSQRLAGGAQQFF
NA,NA,TRBJ2-3,TRBV5-1,TGCGCCAGCAGCTTGGCTCCAGGGAGCACAGATACGCAGTATTTT,CASSLAPGSTDTQYF
TRBD1,NA,TRBJ1-5,TRBV7-2,TGTGCCAGCAGCTTCCGGAGACAGGGGAATAGCAATCAGCCCCAGCATTTT,CASSFRRQGNSNQPQHF
TRBD2,NA,TRBJ2-1,TRBV11-3,TGTGCCAGCAGCTCAGGACTAGCGGGGGTTTACAATGAGCAGTTCTTC,CASSSGLAGVYNEQFF
TRBD2,NA,TRBJ2-1,TRBV7-6,TGTGCCAGCAGCACCGGGACTAGCGGGGATCGGTACAATGAGCAGTTCTTC,CASSTGTSGDRYNEQFF
NA,NA,TRBJ1-3,TRBV5-4,TGTGCCAGCAGCTTGAAACAGGGTGGAAACACCATATATTTT,CASSLKQGGNTIYF
NA,NA,TRBJ1-4,TRBV11-2,TGTGCCAGCAGCATTGCGGGCGGAAATGAAAAACTGTTTTTT,CASSIAGGNEKLFF
NA,NA,TRBJ2-4,TRBV7-2,TGTGCCAGCAGCGACCAGGACACGCATGTTCAGTACTTC,CASSDQDTHVQYF